A single sample gave rise to the 30 T cell receptor beta chains below, sequenced in a study of T cell responses to AZD1222 COVID-19 vaccine. Sequencing used immunoSEQ multiplex PCR; TCRdb keeps in-frame clones, though not all of them. Of about 120,000 clones in the sample, around 85% were seen once. The material was peripheral blood, obtained on day 0 of AZD1222 vaccination. The receptors shown here come from an adult in good health.

This chain links TRBV3-1 (or the pseudogene TRBV3-2) with TRBJ2-7; TRBD1 agrees at 9 bases. V was pared by 4 bases and J by 1 base, with 2 bases of the junction left unmatched. The germline CDR1 and CDR2 sequences are LGHDT and YNNKEL (reference sequence). The CDR3 contains 14 residues. The CDR3 sequence: CASSLTGGSYEQYF. CDR3 nucleotide sequence: TGTGCCAGCAGCCTGACAGGGGGGTCCTACGAGCAGTACTTC.

The V call is TRBV19, the J call TRBJ1-5; D gene unclear. This CDR3 has 17 residues. V lost 1 base, J lost 3 bases, and 16 bases lay in between. Germline values: CDR1 LNHDA, CDR2 SQIVND (reference sequence). CDR3 protein: CASSIVAGGHLNQPQHF. In nucleotides, the CDR3 is TGTGCCAGTAGTATAGTCGCGGGTGGCCACCTCAATCAGCCCCAGCATTTT.

This clone was seen a few times. CDR3 protein: CASRRSMNTEAFF. The DNA of the CDR3 is TGTGCCAGCCGACGGAGTATGAACACTGAAGCTTTCTTT. This chain links TRBV6-5 with TRBJ1-1, with D unresolved. V was shortened by 8 bases and J by 0 bases, with 10 bases between the two germline ends. The V gene's germline CDR1 is MNHEY and CDR2 SVGAGI. The CDR3 sequence is 13 residues long.

The rearrangement links TRBV6-2 or TRBV6-3 to TRBJ2-1, with 13 bases fitting TRBD2. CDR3 length: 16 residues. Trimming removed 6 bases from V and 5 bases from J; junction bases left unmatched: 7. Germline-derived CDR1 and CDR2 are MNHEY and SVGEGT. CDR3 nucleotide sequence: TGTGCCAGCAGCGATCGGACTAGCGGGGGAAACAATGAGCAGTTCTTC. This encodes CASSDRTSGGNNEQFF.

The V gene is TRBV7-2, the J gene TRBJ2-7, with D tentatively TRBD1 (6 bases). V lost 6 bases and J 6 bases, leaving 18 bases between the germline ends. CDR1 and CDR2 (germline): SGHTA, FQGNSA. CDR3 length equals 14 residues. CDR3 in amino acids: CASRHRVGAGEQYF. As DNA, the CDR3 is TGTGCCAGCAGGCACAGGGTCGGGGCGGGCGAGCAGTACTTC.

The chain links TRBV5-1 to TRBJ1-1; D gene ambiguous. V was cut by 3 bases and J by 4 bases, with 13 bases left in between. This CDR3 spans 14 amino acids. Germline V gene data show CDR1 as SGHRS and CDR2 as YFSETQ. CDR3 sequence reads: CASSSFLEGTEAFF. The CDR3 region has the DNA TGCGCCAGCAGCTCCTTTTTGGAGGGCACTGAAGCTTTCTTT.

This chain joins TRBV2 and TRBJ1-6; 7 bases map to TRBD1. Germline V gene data show CDR1 as SNHLY and CDR2 as FYNNEI. This CDR3 region has 18 residues. V trimming: 5 bases; J trimming: 0 bases; junction bases outside the gene matches: 10. Written as DNA, the CDR3 is TGTGCCAGCAGTCTTACAGGGGATGCTAGCTCCTATAATTCACCCCTCCACTTT. Translated: CASSLTGDASSYNSPLHF.

This clone was found once. This rearrangement joins TRBV11-3 to TRBJ2-4; maybe TRBD1 (5 bases). Per the germline V gene, CDR1 is SGHNT and CDR2 is YENEEA. V was pared by 5 bases and J by 0 bases, with 11 bases between. This CDR3 comprises 15 residues. This CDR3 is CASSVRVTAKNIQYF. CDR3 bases: TGTGCCAGCAGCGTCAGGGTTACAGCCAAAAACATTCAGTACTTC. The full variable domain, in which reference TRBV11-3 and TRBJ2-4 provide the parts outside the CDR3, is EAGVVQSPRYKIIEKKQPVAFWCNPISGHNTLYWYLQNLGQGPELLIRYENEEAVDDSQLPKDRFSAERLKGVDSTLKIQPAELGDSAVYLCASSVRVTAKNIQYFGAGTRLSVL.

The J gene is TRBJ1-6, the V gene TRBV9; maybe TRBD1 (6 bases). The germline V gene has CDR1 SGDLS and CDR2 YYNGEE. This CDR3 spans 17 amino acids. V was cut by 3 bases and J by 6 bases, with 19 bases left in between. CDR3: CASSEGERQIINSPLHF. The DNA for the CDR3 is TGTGCCAGCAGCGAGGGGGAGCGACAGATTATTAATTCACCCCTCCACTTT. The variable domain in full, with the rest retrieved from reference TRBV9 and TRBJ1-6, is DSGVTQTPKHLITATGQRVTLRCSPRSGDLSVYWYQQSLDQGLQFLIQYYNGEERAKGNILERFSAQQFPDLHSELNLSSLELGDSALYFCASSEGERQIINSPLHFGNGTRLTVT.

The rearrangement links TRBV5-1 to TRBJ2-7, with 8 bases lining up with TRBD1. V gave up 4 bases and J gave up 3 bases; unmatched junction bases: 6. The CDR3 is 14 amino acids. The germline CDR1 and CDR2 sequences are SGHRS and YFSETQ. CDR3 sequence: CASSLGTGLYEQYF. In DNA, the CDR3 is TGCGCCAGCAGCCTCGGGACAGGCCTCTACGAGCAGTACTTC.

The rearrangement uses TRBV7-2 and TRBJ2-5, with 9 bases that match TRBD2. This CDR3 contains 16 residues. CDR1 is SGHTA, CDR2 FQGNSA, per germline. Trimming cost V 2 bases and J 2 bases; bases outside gene matches: 6. Here the CDR3 DNA reads TGTGCCAGCAGCTTATCCTCTGCGGGGGGGCAAGAGACCCAGTACTTC. Translated, it gives CASSLSSAGGQETQYF.

Concerning this clone itself: Other DNA sequences from this sample encode an identical CDR3 as well. The chain joins TRBV18 to TRBJ1-5; D unclear. The CDR3 totals 14 residues. The V gene's germline CDR1 is KGHSH and CDR2 LQKENI. V shed 3 bases and J shed 3 bases, with 9 bases lying between them. CDR3 sequence: CASSPGQANQPQHF. CDR3 coding DNA: TGTGCCAGCTCACCGGGCCAGGCCAATCAGCCCCAGCATTTT.

The V and J genes are TRBV30 and TRBJ2-2; D unresolved. The CDR3 consists of 11 residues. Per germline, CDR1 GTSNPN and CDR2 SVGIG (reference sequence). CDR3 bases: TGTGCGGCGGAGTGGACCGGGGAGCTGTTTTTT. This sequence encodes CAAEWTGELFF. The whole variable domain, filled in from reference TRBV30 and TRBJ2-2, reads SQTIHQWPATLVQPVGSPLSLECTVEGTSNPNLYWYRQAAGRGLQLLFYSVGIGQISSEVPQNLSASRPQDRQFILSSKKLLLSDSGFYLCAAEWTGELFFGEGSRLTVL.

The J gene is TRBJ2-7, the V gene TRBV10-3; D is ambiguous. Between the trimmed V and J ends, which lost 6 bases and 2 bases, there was a span of 14 bases. There are 14 residues in the CDR3. Germline-derived CDR1 and CDR2 are ENHRY and SYGVKD. Written as DNA, the CDR3 is TGTGCCATCAGACCTACGGACGAGGCCTACGAGCAGTACTTC. Amino acids: CAIRPTDEAYEQYF.

This clone appeared a few times. The chain uses TRBV2 and TRBJ2-7, with a weak D call TRBD1 (5 bases). Germline V gene lookup returns CDR1 SNHLY and CDR2 FYNNEI. The length of the CDR3 is 14 residues. V was shortened by 7 bases and J by 6 bases, with 19 bases between the two germline ends. The CDR3 here is CASTNSPARGEQYF. The CDR3 DNA reads TGTGCCAGCACGAACTCTCCGGCAAGGGGCGAGCAGTACTTC.

This chain connects TRBV27 to TRBJ2-2; the D call may be TRBD1 or TRBD2 (5 bases each). Trimming shortened V by 5 bases and J by 0 bases, and 16 bases separated the two germline ends. Per the germline V gene, CDR1 is MNHEY and CDR2 is SMNVEV (reference sequence). The CDR3 extends over 17 amino acids. CDR3 nucleotides: TGTGCCAGCAGTCTACCATCGGGACGAGCGAACACCGGGGAGCTGTTTTTT. Its protein is CASSLPSGRANTGELFF.

J is TRBJ1-2 and V is TRBV5-1, with D unclear. This CDR3 comprises 13 residues. The V end lost 2 bases, the J end lost 3 bases, and 8 bases lay between the germline ends. The germline V gene encodes CDR1 SGHRS and CDR2 YFSETQ. CDR3 bases: TGCGCCAGCAGCTTTGAGCGGGACTATGGCTACACCTTC. Translating it yields CASSFERDYGYTF.

CDR3 sequence: CAISAGTHQTGELFF. The DNA for the CDR3 is TGTGCCATCAGTGCCGGGACTCACCAAACCGGGGAGCTGTTTTTT. The gene calls are TRBV10-3 and TRBJ2-2, with D tentatively TRBD2 (6 bases). The CDR3 is made up of 15 amino acids. Germline loops: CDR1 ENHRY, CDR2 SYGVKD. Between the trimmed V and J ends, which lost 4 bases and 5 bases, there was a span of 14 bases.

The chain employs TRBV5-4 and TRBJ1-2, with 11 bases that match TRBD1. The CDR3 contains 15 residues. Trimming cost V 3 bases and J 2 bases; bases outside gene matches: 3. The germline V gene encodes CDR1 SGHNT and CDR2 YYREEE (reference sequence). In DNA, the CDR3 is TGTGCCAGCAGCTACCGGGACAGGGGGAACTATGGCTACACCTTC. It translates to CASSYRDRGNYGYTF.

This chain links TRBV5-1 with TRBJ2-1, with 12 bases matching TRBD1. Germline V gives CDR1 SGHRS, CDR2 YFSETQ. There are 16 residues in the CDR3. Germline trimming cut 4 bases from V and 5 bases from J; bases unmatched to any gene: 7. The CDR3 region is CASSPRDRGRDNEQFF. In DNA, the CDR3 is TGCGCCAGCAGCCCCAGGGACAGGGGGCGTGACAATGAGCAGTTCTTC.

J is TRBJ2-3 and V is TRBV7-9, with 9 bases aligning to TRBD2. Unmatched junction bases numbered 1, after V lost 3 bases and J lost 0 bases. Germline CDR1 and CDR2: SEHNR and FQNEAQ (reference sequence). The CDR3 sequence is 15 residues long. The CDR3 protein is CASSFTSGSTDTQYF. The CDR3 DNA follows: TGTGCCAGCAGCTTCACTAGCGGGAGCACAGATACGCAGTATTTT.

The chain links TRBV4-3 to TRBJ1-4, with D tentatively TRBD1 (6 bases). There are 14 residues in the CDR3. Trimming took off 2 bases at V and 6 bases at J, with 10 bases between the two ends. Germline V gives CDR1 LGHNA, CDR2 YSLEER. The CDR3 sequence is CASSQQQGDEKLFF. The CDR3 DNA sequence: TGCGCCAGCAGCCAACAACAGGGTGATGAAAAACTGTTTTTT.

This clone is a singleton in its sample. The rearrangement uses TRBV7-6 and TRBJ1-4; 7 bases fit TRBD1. CDR3 size: 17 residues. Germline V CDR1 and CDR2: SGHVS, FNYEAQ. Losses at the gene ends were 1 base for V and 1 base for J; bases not matched to a gene: 6. For the CDR3, the DNA is TGTGCCAGCAGCTTAGTCGCAGGGGGGCAAACTAATGAAAAACTGTTTTTT. Amino acids: CASSLVAGGQTNEKLFF.

This clone was recorded only once. This sequence joins TRBV7-7 and TRBJ2-2; TRBD1 matches 8 bases. Germline V gives CDR1 SSHAT, CDR2 FNYEAQ (reference sequence). This CDR3 is 15 amino acids long. Trimming at V came to 4 bases and at J to 5 bases, leaving 6 bases not matched to a gene. The CDR3 sequence: CASSSRTGQTGELFF. In DNA, the CDR3 is TGTGCCAGCAGCTCCAGGACAGGGCAAACCGGGGAGCTGTTTTTT.

The CDR3 sequence is CASSSRPTSGKSTDTQYF. The CDR3 DNA is TGTGCCAGCAGTTCCCGCCCGACTAGCGGAAAGAGCACAGATACGCAGTATTTT. The chain recombines TRBV28 with TRBJ2-3; TRBD2 aligns across 9 bases. The CDR3 runs to 18 residues. The V gene end was trimmed by 4 bases and the J gene end by 0 bases; junction bases not matched to a gene: 11. Germline loops: CDR1 MDHEN, CDR2 SYDVKM.

The chain uses TRBV27 and TRBJ2-1, with TRBD1 matching over 9 bases. Looked up from germline, CDR1 is MNHEY and CDR2 is SMNVEV (reference sequence). The trim removed 8 bases at V and 8 bases at J, leaving 10 bases unmatched. This CDR3 is built from 14 residues. CDR3 sequence: CASRRARDRDEQFF. The CDR3 DNA follows: TGTGCCAGCCGGAGAGCCCGGGACAGGGATGAGCAGTTCTTC.

This chain uses TRBV19 with TRBJ2-5; the D gene is possibly TRBD2 (6 bases). V was trimmed by 5 bases and J by 2 bases, leaving 9 bases between them. This CDR3 contains 13 residues. The V gene's germline CDR1 is LNHDA and CDR2 SQIVND (reference sequence). The CDR3 region is CASSAGRQETQYF. CDR3 bases: TGTGCCAGTAGTGCCGGGAGACAAGAGACCCAGTACTTC. The whole variable domain, remainder taken from reference TRBV19 and TRBJ2-5, is DGGITQSPKYLFRKEGQNVTLSCEQNLNHDAMYWYRQDPGQGLRLIYYSQIVNDFQKGDIAEGYSVSREKKESFPLTVTSAQKNPTAFYLCASSAGRQETQYFGPGTRLLVL.

This clone was recorded once. The rearrangement joins TRBV18 to TRBJ2-3; a possible D gene is TRBD2 (6 bases). Deletions cut 0 bases from V and 3 bases from J, with 7 bases between. The CDR3 sequence is 14 residues long. Germline V gene sequence: CDR1 KGHSH, CDR2 LQKENI. CDR3 loop: CASSPPRGTDTQYF. The DNA for the CDR3 is TGTGCCAGCTCACCACCCCGGGGGACAGATACGCAGTATTTT.

The J gene is TRBJ2-1, the V gene TRBV6-5; TRBD2 is a possible D gene (5 bases). Trimming took 4 bases from V and 1 from J, leaving 11 bases between them. Germline V lookup: CDR1 MNHEY, CDR2 SVGAGI. The CDR3 totals 15 residues. The CDR3 sequence: CASSSLASSYNEQFF. For the CDR3, the DNA is TGTGCCAGCAGTTCTTTAGCGTCGTCCTACAATGAGCAGTTCTTC.

This clone was recorded only once. The chain links TRBV28 to TRBJ1-5; no clear D. The CDR3 is 13 residues long. CDR1 and CDR2 (germline): MDHEN, SYDVKM. V dropped 11 bases and J dropped 5 bases, with 16 bases sitting between them. This CDR3 is CAGGDRTDQPQHF. The CDR3 bases are TGTGCCGGAGGAGATAGGACCGATCAGCCCCAGCATTTT.